This TCR beta chain was documented in a study of cytomegalovirus exposure and HLA in healthy donors (dated by TCRdb to the late 2010s). Background on the whole study: In an earlier analysis of under 750 of the donors, less than 350 Gb of sequence data and some 100 million unique TCR beta sequences from about 179 million T cells were reported. An early release covering 550 to 650 HLA-typed donors comprised about 300 gigabases of sequencing data and 65 million to 100 million unique TCR sequences. Of the 300 to 450 genotyped donors, over 65% fell in the genetic ancestry cluster associated with self-reported Caucasian donors. The study aimed to test whether cataloging public T cell receptors could reveal signatures of past pathogen exposure. Using immunosequencing, the study profiled T cell repertoires from 666 subjects and related those repertoires to cytomegalovirus serostatus. Besides the first cohort of 550 to 750 subjects, a separate validation cohort made up of 120 different subjects was used. The study combined high-throughput TCR immunosequencing, statistical association of individual TCRs with disease status, and machine learning to predict cytomegalovirus infection status. A later analysis re-analyzed previously published TCR beta repertoires from 666 donors and added high-resolution HLA genotyping to study TCR occurrence patterns. Rather than drawing on any new phenotypic data, the later analysis identified candidate immune exposures from TCR beta sequences and the way those sequences occurred across donors. In an earlier analysis of 500 to 650 of the donors, high-throughput TCR beta sequencing was used to judge whether each TCR beta V gene segment behaved as functional or pseudogenic. Alongside the repertoire data, information on donor age, sex, ethnicity and CMV serostatus was compiled. A later genetic analysis used genome-wide SNP genotypes for about three fifths of the 666 donors, treating that subset as a discovery cohort. All discovery cohort repertoires had been generated on a single sequencing platform. HLA typing included class I and class II loci at four-digit resolution. The number of donors typed differed by locus, with 629-630 for A, B, C, DRB1 and DQB1, 522 for DQA1, 600 to 610 for DPA1, and around 460 for DPB1. Because of strong linkage in the cohort, roughly five DR-DQ haplotypes were treated as single units for association and clustering. Among around 400 genotyped donors of the cohort, an average of around 240,000 unique TCR beta nucleotide sequences were sequenced per donor, around 20% of them non-productive. Results the study describes overall, beyond this receptor: In a later analysis, the rate of TCR association differed among HLA loci, with DRB1 alleles having the most associated TCRs and HLA-C alleles having the fewest. In this cohort, only TCR beta chains were sequenced, and detectable features were limited by the absence of alpha or paired-chain data. The 87-base-pair reads could not distinguish some IMGT-functional V segments, including TRBV6-2 and TRBV6-3, so those segments were excluded. The study gave a list of under 200 TCR beta chains associated with cytomegalovirus. In an earlier analysis of approximately 600 of the donors, most TCR beta V segments were observed in productive rearrangements about 90% or about 30% of the time, broadly matching IMGT annotations. CMV serostatus was the only immune exposure information available for the cohort. A few of the identified cytomegalovirus-associated TCR beta chains were confirmed in vitro to be specific for cytomegalovirus antigens. The earlier analysis of 587 of the donors excluded some 15 rarely observed V segments, including chromosome 9 orphons, because counts were too low. V-gene and J-gene trimming of TCR beta chains was associated with a missense DCLRE1C variant in a later genetic analysis, and the association was replicated in an independent cohort. The sequencing pipeline was judged likely to have produced a cluster of highly shared sequence variants as a technical artifact. Correlated functional status among segregating V segments might reflect linkage disequilibrium, but an unknown experimental factor could not be ruled out. Most CMV-associated TCR beta chains appeared to be HLA-restricted in a later analysis, and the HLA associations seemed to be driven largely by CMV exposure. The presence/absence analyses assumed that sequencing depth was roughly uniform across donors, and that assumption may not be true. A further reported finding was that TCR beta sequences accurately predicted the HLA-A and HLA-B alleles for most subjects in the first cohort. A later analysis associated some 17,000 TCR beta sequences with specific HLA alleles at a false discovery rate of 0.05. It was suggested by the authors that the approach could potentially be generalized to other disease states and immunological phenotypes. The classifier was reported to diagnose cytomegalovirus status with high specificity and sensitivity in both the original and validation cohorts. HLA typing was unavailable for some donors at each locus, so association tests used only the typed subset. Across donors, most TCR sequences were observed very rarely, whereas some public TCRs were present in many individuals. In a later analysis, HLA-associated TCR beta chains were found to be more clonally expanded and to have lower generation probabilities than equally common non-associated chains. Assigning TCR associations to individual alleles was difficult when HLA alleles, especially DR and DQ, strongly co-occurred. In a later analysis, several top co-occurrence clusters were reported to appear linked to parvovirus B19, influenza, CMV and Epstein-Barr virus. According to a later genetic analysis, donors in an Asian-associated ancestry cluster had fewer N-insertions in productive TCRs than the approximately 650-donor mean.

Unmatched junction bases come to 9, with V trimmed by 4 bases and J by 4 bases. Including the terminal cysteine and phenylalanine, the CDR3 comprises 16 residues. Left in the record is the CDR3 DNA by itself, 48 bases read in frame from the first base. Taken from the germline V gene, the CDR1 and CDR2 loops are MGHRA and YSYEKL. Details on this clone: The antigen it recognizes is unknown. Within one base of it there is no much larger clone, and no base qualities were kept.

The cohort consisted of 600 or so healthy bone marrow donors. Cohort members were all nominally healthy when sampled, although unrecorded immune exposures were likely present. The donor was CMV seropositive and was included in the group of around 300 seropositive cohort members. A peripheral blood sample was provided by each donor, and peripheral blood mononuclear cells were used for TCR beta sequencing. Genomic DNA was extracted from the blood cell samples with the Qiagen DNeasy Blood Extraction Kit. Libraries came from the immunoSEQ multiplex PCR assay. For the multiplex PCR, a mixture combining 60 forward primers for TCR Vbeta segments and 13 reverse primers for TCR Jbeta segments was used. Amplification of the CDR3 region of rearranged TCR beta genes was performed with a multiplex PCR assay on genomic DNA. The amplified TCR beta libraries were sequenced on the Illumina HiSeq System as 87-base-pair reads. As for the authors' bioinformatics: In a later analysis, roughly 80 million unique TCR beta chains were counted across the 500 to 850 repertoires, and about 9.9 million of these chains were shared by at least two donors. Raw reads were error-corrected and collapsed into unique sequences by a nearest-neighbor algorithm in which closely related sequences were merged to remove PCR and sequencing errors. To assign V, D and J gene segments, CDR3 sequences were aligned to IMGT reference sequences. Each retained sequence needed at least a six-nucleotide match to both a V gene segment and a J gene segment. Rearrangements were classified as productive when the CDR3 lacked stop codons and remained in frame with V and J, and all other rearrangements were classified as non-productive. Following IMGT convention, CDR3 was defined as the stretch from the second conserved V-encoded cysteine up to the conserved J-encoded phenylalanine. Sequences without an unambiguous match to a single V gene segment were excluded from the earlier analysis of about 630 of the donors. In an earlier analysis of 587 of the donors, V segments were called functional above 56.7% productive rearrangements and were called segregating when the between-donor standard deviation exceeded 5%. To diagnose cytomegalovirus status from the catalog of TCR beta chain sequences, a statistical classification framework was built. V and J gene assignment, in a later analysis, came from comparing TCR nucleotide sequences with IMGT/GENE-DB human TR gene sequences. In a later analysis, CDR3 sequences and most-parsimonious VDJ recombination scenarios were assigned using the TCRdist pipeline. In a later analysis, every TCR beta chain was defined by the combination of its CDR3 amino acid sequence and its V-gene family, and reads without a unique V-gene family were dropped. A later analysis removed 550 to 650 highly shared, low-generation-probability nucleotide sequences to deal with suspected cross-contamination and a sequencing artifact. A later analysis calculated a clonal expansion index for each public chain from normalized within-repertoire ranks of inferred template counts. Generation probabilities in a later analysis came from a VDJ recombination model fitted to out-of-frame rearrangements, and those results were checked against IGoR. In a later analysis, hypergeometric tests were used to score TCR-TCR, TCR-HLA and TCR-CMV co-occurrence, with a repertoire-size bias correction applied to TCR pairs. A later analysis estimated false discovery rates by permuting HLA or CMV assignments 20 times. In a later analysis, co-occurring TCRs were grouped with DBSCAN, and TCRdist sequence similarity was added when clustering was performed within HLA-allele-positive subsets. Repertoires with fewer than 30,000 or more than 120,000 public chains were left out of co-occurrence clustering, as were a handful of repertoires with anomalous nucleotide sharing. What TCRdb holds here is the immuneACCESS table cut down to in-frame rearrangements. Part of the clones is not present; checked against another copy, under half of the missing clones reflect an unresolved V gene, and the others are unexplained. Clone size and the V and J calls come from that table; the DNA yielded D and trimming. Within this sample are 95,000 to 120,000 clones, with around 70% of them counted one time only. Together, the top ten hold roughly 4.2% of the sample.

The sequenced sample consisted of PBMCs. Recombination connected TRBV4-1 to TRBJ1-3; 8 bases in the middle match TRBD1. The receptor's source is a middle-aged woman in good health and CMV-seropositive. The nucleotides read TGCGCCAGCAGCCGCTCGCGGACAGGGTTAGGAAACACCATATATTTT. It translates as CASSRSRTGLGNTIYF.